A selection of T cell receptor beta chains follows, all from one sample in a study of neoadjuvant anti-PD-1 for oral cavity cancer. Assay: immunoSEQ multiplex PCR; the TCRdb copy retains only in-frame clones and omits some. The sample includes about 24,000 clones, approximately 27% seen only once; the top ten take 15% to 20%. The starting material was tumor tissue, obtained after nivolumab (anti-PD-1) treatment. The receptors derive from a person aged 40 to 85 with oral cavity squamous cell carcinoma. Both conserved end residues are part of each CDR3. A D gene is named only where the DNA matches it firmly. Only some rows state a clone size, as once, few, many or a class for expanded clones.

clone size: few
D gene: -
J gene: TRBJ1-1
V gene: TRBV2
CDR3 DNA: TGTGCCAGCAGTGAAGAGATGGACACTGAAGCTTTCTTT
CDR3 protein: CASSEEMDTEAFF

clone size: -
D gene: -
J gene: TRBJ2-2
V gene: TRBV5-1
CDR3 DNA: TGCGCCAGCAGCTTGGAACCTAGGGACACCGGGGAGCTGTTTTTT
CDR3 protein: CASSLEPRDTGELFF

clone size: medium-sized
D gene: -
J gene: TRBJ2-1
V gene: TRBV9
CDR3 DNA: TGTGCCAGCAGCCTATTCGGCGGGGGCCCGAGGAATGAGCAGTTCTTC
CDR3 protein: CASSLFGGGPRNEQFF

clone size: -
D gene: -
J gene: TRBJ1-1
V gene: TRBV11-3
CDR3 DNA: TGTGCCAGCAGCCCCCGGCCTAACACTGAAGCTTTCTTT
CDR3 protein: CASSPRPNTEAFF

clone size: -
D gene: TRBD1
J gene: TRBJ2-5
V gene: TRBV5-1
CDR3 DNA: TGCGCCAGCAGCCACGGGACAGGGCGAGAGACCCAGTACTTC
CDR3 protein: CASSHGTGRETQYF

clone size: -
D gene: -
J gene: TRBJ1-3
V gene: TRBV29-1
CDR3 DNA: TGCAGCGTTGAGACACCTGGAAACACCATATATTTT
CDR3 protein: CSVETPGNTIYF

clone size: -
D gene: TRBD1
J gene: TRBJ2-5
V gene: TRBV6-5
CDR3 DNA: TGTGCCAGCAGCTCACAGGGGGCGAGTGAGACCCAGTACTTC
CDR3 protein: CASSSQGASETQYF

clone size: many
D gene: -
J gene: TRBJ1-2
V gene: TRBV30
CDR3 DNA: TGTGCCTGGAGTCGGGATGAAGGTAGCTACACCTTC
CDR3 protein: CAWSRDEGSYTF

clone size: medium-sized
D gene: TRBD2
J gene: TRBJ2-3
V gene: TRBV7-3
CDR3 DNA: TGTGCCAGCAGCTTTGGCGGGGGGGCCATGGATACGCAGTATTTT
CDR3 protein: CASSFGGGAMDTQYF

clone size: few
D gene: -
J gene: TRBJ2-7
V gene: TRBV6-1
CDR3 DNA: TGTGCCAGCATTCTCCCCACCGGACAGACCTACGAGCAGTACTTC
CDR3 protein: CASILPTGQTYEQYF

clone size: -
D gene: TRBD1
J gene: TRBJ2-1
V gene: TRBV7-9
CDR3 DNA: TGTGCCAGCAGCTTAGCCTCGGGACAGGGGTACAATGAGCAGTTCTTC
CDR3 protein: CASSLASGQGYNEQFF

clone size: -
D gene: -
J gene: TRBJ1-4
V gene: TRBV5-1
CDR3 DNA: TGCGCCAGCAGCTTGGGTTCGTGGGGTCCGGATGAAAAACTGTTTTTT
CDR3 protein: CASSLGSWGPDEKLFF

clone size: medium-sized
D gene: TRBD1
J gene: TRBJ2-7
V gene: TRBV5-6
CDR3 DNA: TGTGCCAGCAGCCCCAGGCAGGGGGCGTACTCCGAGCAGTACTTC
CDR3 protein: CASSPRQGAYSEQYF

clone size: few
D gene: -
J gene: TRBJ1-1
V gene: TRBV2
CDR3 DNA: TGTGCCAGCAGTCCTCTGGTGGGGGGCACTGAAGCTTTCTTT
CDR3 protein: CASSPLVGGTEAFF

clone size: few
D gene: -
J gene: TRBJ1-2
V gene: TRBV23-1
CDR3 DNA: TGCGCCAGCACCCAACAGGACAAAAGTAACTATGGCTACACCTTC
CDR3 protein: CASTQQDKSNYGYTF

clone size: -
D gene: TRBD2
J gene: TRBJ2-5
V gene: TRBV28
CDR3 DNA: TGTGCCAGCAGTTTAGATAGGGCGGGAGGGCCTTTGGAGACCCAGTACTTC
CDR3 protein: CASSLDRAGGPLETQYF

clone size: many
D gene: -
J gene: TRBJ1-1
V gene: TRBV15
CDR3 DNA: TGTGCCACCAGCAGAGATCTTGAAGAAGCTTTCTTT
CDR3 protein: CATSRDLEEAFF

clone size: -
D gene: -
J gene: TRBJ2-3
V gene: TRBV4-1
CDR3 DNA: TGCGCCAGCAGCCAAGGAAGGCAGGGGAATGGAGATACGCAGTATTTT
CDR3 protein: CASSQGRQGNGDTQYF

clone size: few
D gene: -
J gene: TRBJ2-7
V gene: TRBV6-1
CDR3 DNA: TGTGCCAGCAAGGGGAGCTACGAGCAGTACTTC
CDR3 protein: CASKGSYEQYF

clone size: -
D gene: -
J gene: TRBJ1-1
V gene: TRBV30
CDR3 DNA: TGTGCCTGGAGTATGGGACGGAGTGGGACTGAAGCTTTCTTT
CDR3 protein: CAWSMGRSGTEAFF

clone size: few
D gene: -
J gene: TRBJ1-1
V gene: TRBV7-9
CDR3 DNA: TGTGCCAGCAGCTTAGCGCTTACAGGGGAAGCTTTCTTT
CDR3 protein: CASSLALTGEAFF

clone size: -
D gene: TRBD2
J gene: TRBJ2-7
V gene: TRBV18
CDR3 DNA: TGTGCCAGCTCACCTCGTGGTAGCGGGAGTTCCTACGAGCAGTACTTC
CDR3 protein: CASSPRGSGSSYEQYF

clone size: -
D gene: TRBD2
J gene: TRBJ2-3
V gene: TRBV6-6
CDR3 DNA: TGTGCCAGCAGCTCCAGGGCGGGAGCAGATACGCAGTATTTT
CDR3 protein: CASSSRAGADTQYF

clone size: many
D gene: TRBD2
J gene: TRBJ2-5
V gene: TRBV18
CDR3 DNA: TGTGCCAGCTCACCCCCCAGCGGGGGGGCCGTAGGAGAGACCCAGTACTTC
CDR3 protein: CASSPPSGGAVGETQYF

clone size: -
D gene: TRBD2
J gene: TRBJ2-1
V gene: TRBV6-1
CDR3 DNA: TGTGCCAGCAGTGGCGGGACTAGGGCTTACAATGAGCAGTTCTTC
CDR3 protein: CASSGGTRAYNEQFF

clone size: many
D gene: -
J gene: TRBJ1-2
V gene: TRBV7-9
CDR3 DNA: TGTGCCAGCAGCTCCCGACACTTCTACGGCTACACCTTC
CDR3 protein: CASSSRHFYGYTF

clone size: few
D gene: -
J gene: TRBJ1-5
V gene: TRBV12-5
CDR3 DNA: TGTGCTAGTGGTCACCTACCCTTACGTGGGGGGAATCAGCCCCAGCATTTT
CDR3 protein: CASGHLPLRGGNQPQHF

clone size: -
D gene: -
J gene: TRBJ2-7
V gene: TRBV5-6
CDR3 DNA: TGTGCCAGCAGCTTGGTTGCCTACGAGCAGTACTTC
CDR3 protein: CASSLVAYEQYF

clone size: -
D gene: -
J gene: TRBJ2-7
V gene: TRBV2
CDR3 DNA: TGTGCCAGCAGGGAATTCTCGGGCTACTACGAGCAGTACTTC
CDR3 protein: CASREFSGYYEQYF

clone size: few
D gene: -
J gene: TRBJ1-2
V gene: TRBV19
CDR3 DNA: TGTGCCAGTGAAGCTACAAGGACTGGCGGCTATGGCTACACCTTC
CDR3 protein: CASEATRTGGYGYTF

clone size: -
D gene: -
J gene: TRBJ1-6
V gene: TRBV19
CDR3 DNA: TGTGCCAGTAGTATTTGGGGGTTATTGGATTCACCCCTCCACTTT
CDR3 protein: CASSIWGLLDSPLHF

clone size: few
D gene: -
J gene: TRBJ2-1
V gene: TRBV5-5
CDR3 DNA: TGTGCCAGCAGCTTGGCTGTACAGGGTAGCGATGAGCAGTTCTTC
CDR3 protein: CASSLAVQGSDEQFF

clone size: few
D gene: -
J gene: TRBJ2-7
V gene: TRBV10-2
CDR3 DNA: TGCGCCAGCAGTAGGACCAACTACGAGCAGTACTTC
CDR3 protein: CASSRTNYEQYF

clone size: -
D gene: TRBD1
J gene: TRBJ2-1
V gene: TRBV9
CDR3 DNA: TGTGCCAGCAGCGTATCCCAGGGGGCCTACAATGAGCAGTTCTTC
CDR3 protein: CASSVSQGAYNEQFF

clone size: -
D gene: -
J gene: TRBJ1-5
V gene: TRBV6-5
CDR3 DNA: TGTGCCAGCAGCCTCAGCCGGGACACGGGATTGTCCCAGCATTTT
CDR3 protein: CASSLSRDTGLSQHF

clone size: -
D gene: -
J gene: TRBJ2-5
V gene: TRBV27
CDR3 DNA: TGTGCCAGCAGTTTAGGGGGGTTTCGGCGTGAGACCCAGTACTTC
CDR3 protein: CASSLGGFRRETQYF

clone size: -
D gene: TRBD1
J gene: TRBJ1-4
V gene: TRBV5-1
CDR3 DNA: TGCGCCAGCAGCATCACAGGGGGTAGTGAAAAACTGTTTTTT
CDR3 protein: CASSITGGSEKLFF

clone size: once
D gene: -
J gene: TRBJ2-7
V gene: TRBV29-1
CDR3 DNA: TGCAGCGTTGAAGGCAGTTACGAGCAGTACTTC
CDR3 protein: CSVEGSYEQYF

clone size: few
D gene: TRBD2
J gene: TRBJ2-2
V gene: TRBV7-3
CDR3 DNA: TGTGCCAGCAGCCCCCCCAGCGGGAGGGTGGCCGGGGAGCTGTTTTTT
CDR3 protein: CASSPPSGRVAGELFF

clone size: few
D gene: TRBD1
J gene: TRBJ2-1
V gene: TRBV28
CDR3 DNA: TGTGCCAGCAGTCAAGGGCCAACCGGGACAGGGGGGAATGAGCAGTTCTTC
CDR3 protein: CASSQGPTGTGGNEQFF

clone size: -
D gene: -
J gene: TRBJ2-7
V gene: TRBV11-1
CDR3 DNA: TGTGCCAGCAGTTCCGACCCCTACGAGCAGTACTTC
CDR3 protein: CASSSDPYEQYF

clone size: -
D gene: TRBD1
J gene: TRBJ1-1
V gene: TRBV28
CDR3 DNA: TGTGCCAGCAGTTTGGGGACAGGGGAGATGGCTTTCTTT
CDR3 protein: CASSLGTGEMAFF

clone size: -
D gene: -
J gene: TRBJ1-2
V gene: TRBV19
CDR3 DNA: TGTGCCAGTATCCCGAGCTCAGGGTACTATGGCTACACCTTC
CDR3 protein: CASIPSSGYYGYTF

clone size: many
D gene: -
J gene: TRBJ1-5
V gene: TRBV6-1
CDR3 DNA: TGTGCCAGCAGTGCCGAACCCCGGACAACTCGCAATCAGCCCCAGCATTTT
CDR3 protein: CASSAEPRTTRNQPQHF

clone size: few
D gene: -
J gene: TRBJ1-5
V gene: TRBV27
CDR3 DNA: TGTGCCAGCAGTTTGACCGCAAATAGCAATCAGCCCCAGCATTTT
CDR3 protein: CASSLTANSNQPQHF

clone size: once
D gene: TRBD2
J gene: TRBJ2-1
V gene: TRBV7-8
CDR3 DNA: TGTGCCAGCAGCTCCCTAGCGGGACCCGCCGGGGCGTTCTTC
CDR3 protein: CASSSLAGPAGAFF

clone size: -
D gene: TRBD1
J gene: TRBJ1-5
V gene: TRBV28
CDR3 DNA: TGTGCCAGCGGACCCGACAGGGATCAGCCCCAGCATTTT
CDR3 protein: CASGPDRDQPQHF

clone size: few
D gene: -
J gene: TRBJ1-6
V gene: TRBV14
CDR3 DNA: TGTGCCAGCAGCCAAGATCGGGGGAATTCACCCCTCCACTTT
CDR3 protein: CASSQDRGNSPLHF